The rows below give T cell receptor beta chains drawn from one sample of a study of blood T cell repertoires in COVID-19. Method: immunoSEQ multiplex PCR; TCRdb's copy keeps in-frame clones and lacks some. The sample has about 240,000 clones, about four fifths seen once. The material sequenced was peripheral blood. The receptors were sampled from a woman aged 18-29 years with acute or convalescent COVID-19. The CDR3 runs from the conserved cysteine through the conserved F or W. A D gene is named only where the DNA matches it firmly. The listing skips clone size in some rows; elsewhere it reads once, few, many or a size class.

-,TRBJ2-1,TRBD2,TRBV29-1,TGCAGCGTTGGGGCCACTAGCGGGGCTTACAATGAGCAGTTCTTC,CSVGATSGAYNEQFF
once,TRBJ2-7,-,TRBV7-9,TGTGCCAGCAGACCGTCGACTCCCAGCTCCTACGAGCAGTACTTC,CASRPSTPSSYEQYF
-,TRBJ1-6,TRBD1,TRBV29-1,TGCAGCGTAAAGGGGGCAAATAAGGATTCACCCCTCCACTTT,CSVKGANKDSPLHF
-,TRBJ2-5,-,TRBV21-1,TGTGCCAGCAGCAAAGGTCCACACCCTAGCGGGAGAAGCCTAAGGGAGGAGACCCAGTACTTC,CASSKGPHPSGRSLREETQYF
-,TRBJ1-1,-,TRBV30,TGTGCCTGGAGTCTCACAGGGAGGGGCACTGAAGCTTTCTTT,CAWSLTGRGTEAFF
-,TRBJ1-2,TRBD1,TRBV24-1,TGTGCCACCAGTGACTGGACAGGAAGTTCGTATGGCTACACCTTC,CATSDWTGSSYGYTF
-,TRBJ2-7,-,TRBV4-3,TGCGCCAGCAGCCAAGATCGGGTATACTTGAACGAGCAGTACTTC,CASSQDRVYLNEQYF
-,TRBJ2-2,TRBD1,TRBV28,TGTGCCAGCAGTCCACAGGGGGGGAACACCGGGGAGCTGTTTTTT,CASSPQGGNTGELFF
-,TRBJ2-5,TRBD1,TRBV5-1,TGCGCCAGCAGCCGCCGGACAGGTCAACAAGAGACCCAGTACTTC,CASSRRTGQQETQYF
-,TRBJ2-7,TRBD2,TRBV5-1,TGCGCCAGCACCCTTGGCCCCTCTAGCGGGACTTACGAGCAGTACTTC,CASTLGPSSGTYEQYF
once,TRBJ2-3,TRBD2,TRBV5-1,TGCGCCAGCAGCTTTGGCGGGAGTGGGGGTGATACGCAGTATTTT,CASSFGGSGGDTQYF
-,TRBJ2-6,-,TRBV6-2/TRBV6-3,TGTGCCAGCAGCCTCCGGGGATCTGGGGCCAACGTCCTGACTTTC,CASSLRGSGANVLTF
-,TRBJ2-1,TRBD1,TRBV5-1,TGCGCCAGCAGCCCGGACAGGGGGACCCCCAATGAGCAGTTCTTC,CASSPDRGTPNEQFF
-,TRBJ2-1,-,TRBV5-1,TGCGCCAGCAGCTTGGAGCGGAACGAGCAGTTCTTC,CASSLERNEQFF
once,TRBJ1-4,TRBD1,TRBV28,TGTGCCAGCAGTTTCTTTGGGACAGGGTGGGAAAAACTGTTTTTT,CASSFFGTGWEKLFF
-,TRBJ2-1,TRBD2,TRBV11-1,TGTGCCAGCAGCCCGGGACTAGCGGGCGGGGATGAGCAGTTCTTC,CASSPGLAGGDEQFF
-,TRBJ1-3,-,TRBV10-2,TGCGCCAGCAGTGGGTGGGCCGGCCTGAACTCTGGAAACACCATATATTTT,CASSGWAGLNSGNTIYF
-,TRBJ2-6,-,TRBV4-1,TGCGCCAGCAGCCAAGGTCTAGATCTGTCTGGGGCCAACGTCCTGACTTTC,CASSQGLDLSGANVLTF
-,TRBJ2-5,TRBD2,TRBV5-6,TGTGCCAGCAGCTTGGCTAGCGGGAGGACAGAGACCCAGTACTTC,CASSLASGRTETQYF
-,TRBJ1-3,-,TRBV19,TGTACCAGTAGTATTGCCGGGTTCTCTGGAAACACCATATATTTT,CTSSIAGFSGNTIYF
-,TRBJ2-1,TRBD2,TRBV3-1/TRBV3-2,TGTGCCAGCAGCCCCTTAGGACTAGCGGGCAATGAGCAGTTCTTC,CASSPLGLAGNEQFF
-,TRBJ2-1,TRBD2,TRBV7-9,TGTGCCAGCAGCTCCCCCGACACTAGCGGGGGTTACAATGAGCAGTTCTTC,CASSSPDTSGGYNEQFF
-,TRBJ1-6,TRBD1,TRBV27,TGTGCCAGCAGTTTGGGACAGAACAATAATTCACCCCTCCACTTT,CASSLGQNNNSPLHF
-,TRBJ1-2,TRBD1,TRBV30,TGTGCCTGGAGCCACGAGGGACAGGGGCTCTATGGCTACACCTTC,CAWSHEGQGLYGYTF